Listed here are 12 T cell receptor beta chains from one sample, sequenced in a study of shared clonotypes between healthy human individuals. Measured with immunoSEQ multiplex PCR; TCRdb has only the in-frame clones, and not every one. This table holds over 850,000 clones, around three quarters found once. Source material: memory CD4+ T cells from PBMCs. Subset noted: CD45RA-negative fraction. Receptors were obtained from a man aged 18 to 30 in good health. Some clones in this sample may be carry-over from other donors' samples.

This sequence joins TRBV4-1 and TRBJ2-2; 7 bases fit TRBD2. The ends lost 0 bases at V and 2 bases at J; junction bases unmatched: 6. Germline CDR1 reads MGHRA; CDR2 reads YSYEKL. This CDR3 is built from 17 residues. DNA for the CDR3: TGCGCCAGCAGCCAAGATAGTCTAGCGGTAAACACCGGGGAGCTGTTTTTT. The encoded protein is CASSQDSLAVNTGELFF.

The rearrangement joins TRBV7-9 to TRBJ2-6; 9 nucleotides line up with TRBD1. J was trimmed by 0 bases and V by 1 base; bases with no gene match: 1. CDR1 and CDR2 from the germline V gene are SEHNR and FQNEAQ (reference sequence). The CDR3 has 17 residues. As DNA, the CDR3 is TGTGCCAGCAGCTTAGGACAGGGGGGCTCTGGGGCCAACGTCCTGACTTTC. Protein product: CASSLGQGGSGANVLTF. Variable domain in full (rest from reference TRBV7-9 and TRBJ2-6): DTGVSQNPRHKITKRGQNVTFRCDPISEHNRLYWYRQTLGQGPEFLTYFQNEAQLEKSRLLSDRFSAERPKGSFSTLEIQRTEQGDSAMYLCASSLGQGGSGANVLTFGAGSRLTVL.

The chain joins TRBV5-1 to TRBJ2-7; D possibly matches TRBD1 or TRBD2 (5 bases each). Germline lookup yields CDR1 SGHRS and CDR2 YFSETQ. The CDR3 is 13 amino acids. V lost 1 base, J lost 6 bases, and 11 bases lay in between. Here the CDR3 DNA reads TGCGCCAGCAGCTTGACGGCGAGGGGCGAGCAGTACTTC. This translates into CASSLTARGEQYF.

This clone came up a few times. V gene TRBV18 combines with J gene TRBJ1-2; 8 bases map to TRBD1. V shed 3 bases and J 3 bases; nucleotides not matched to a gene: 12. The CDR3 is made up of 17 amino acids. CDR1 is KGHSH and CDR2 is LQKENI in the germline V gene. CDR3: CASSPAGGARYDYGYTF. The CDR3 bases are TGTGCCAGCTCACCCGCAGGGGGCGCGCGGTACGACTATGGCTACACCTTC.

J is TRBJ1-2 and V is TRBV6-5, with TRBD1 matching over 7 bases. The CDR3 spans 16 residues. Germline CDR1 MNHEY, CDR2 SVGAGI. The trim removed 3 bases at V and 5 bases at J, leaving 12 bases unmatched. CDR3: CASSYQVPGGSYGYTF. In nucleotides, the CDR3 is TGTGCCAGCAGTTATCAAGTCCCAGGGGGTAGTTATGGCTACACCTTC.

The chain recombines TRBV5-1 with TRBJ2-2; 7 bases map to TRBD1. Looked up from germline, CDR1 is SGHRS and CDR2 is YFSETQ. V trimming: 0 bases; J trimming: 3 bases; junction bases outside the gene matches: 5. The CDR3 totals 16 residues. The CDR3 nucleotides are TGCGCCAGCAGCTTGGTAGGGGGCGCGGACACCGGGGAGCTGTTTTTT. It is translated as CASSLVGGADTGELFF.

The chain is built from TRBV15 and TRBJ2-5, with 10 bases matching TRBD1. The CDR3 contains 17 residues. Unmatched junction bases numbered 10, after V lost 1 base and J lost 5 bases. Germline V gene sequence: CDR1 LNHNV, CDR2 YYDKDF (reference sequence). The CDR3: CATSRGRGQGFRETQYF. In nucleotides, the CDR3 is TGTGCCACCAGCAGAGGGAGGGGACAGGGGTTTCGGGAGACCCAGTACTTC.

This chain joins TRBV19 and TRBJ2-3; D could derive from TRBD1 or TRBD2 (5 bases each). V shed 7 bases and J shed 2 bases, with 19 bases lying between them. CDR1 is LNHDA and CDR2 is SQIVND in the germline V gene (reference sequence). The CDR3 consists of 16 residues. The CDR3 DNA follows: TGTGCCAGTATAGTCGGGTCTGGGGGAACCACAGATACGCAGTATTTT. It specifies CASIVGSGGTTDTQYF. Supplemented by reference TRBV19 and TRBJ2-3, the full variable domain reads DGGITQSPKYLFRKEGQNVTLSCEQNLNHDAMYWYRQDPGQGLRLIYYSQIVNDFQKGDIAEGYSVSREKKESFPLTVTSAQKNPTAFYLCASIVGSGGTTDTQYFGPGTRLTVL.

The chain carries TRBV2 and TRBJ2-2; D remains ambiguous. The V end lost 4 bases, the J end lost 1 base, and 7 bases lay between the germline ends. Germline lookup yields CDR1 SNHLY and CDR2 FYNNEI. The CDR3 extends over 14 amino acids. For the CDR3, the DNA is TGTGCCAGCAGTGGTCCGGGGAACACCGGGGAGCTGTTTTTT. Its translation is CASSGPGNTGELFF.

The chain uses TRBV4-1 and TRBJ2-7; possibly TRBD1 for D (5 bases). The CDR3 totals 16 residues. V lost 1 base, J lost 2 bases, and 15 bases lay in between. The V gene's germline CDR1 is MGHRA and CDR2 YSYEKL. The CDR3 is CASSQGLHQGPYEQYF. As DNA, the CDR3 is TGCGCCAGCAGCCAAGGGTTGCATCAGGGCCCCTACGAGCAGTACTTC.

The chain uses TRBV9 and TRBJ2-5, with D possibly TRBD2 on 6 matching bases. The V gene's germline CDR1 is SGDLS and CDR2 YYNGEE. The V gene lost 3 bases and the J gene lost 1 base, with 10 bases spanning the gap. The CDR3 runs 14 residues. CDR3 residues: CASSGSGAQETQYF. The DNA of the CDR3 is TGTGCCAGCAGCGGTAGCGGAGCCCAAGAGACCCAGTACTTC.

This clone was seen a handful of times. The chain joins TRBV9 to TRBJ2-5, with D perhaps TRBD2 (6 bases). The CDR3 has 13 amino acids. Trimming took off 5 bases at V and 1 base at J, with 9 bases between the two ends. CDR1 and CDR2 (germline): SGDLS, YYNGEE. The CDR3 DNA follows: TGTGCCAGCAGTTACGGGAGCCAAGAGACCCAGTACTTC. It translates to CASSYGSQETQYF.